This note documents a single T cell receptor (beta chain) sequence. Its cognate antigen is unknown. At the DNA level, this CDR3 is encoded by other sequences in the same sample as well. Sequencing was performed with immunoSEQ multiplex PCR; in TCRdb, only in-frame clones are kept and a portion is missing. This sample carries around 2.1 million clones, under 95% of them seen once, and the ten largest clones take over 1.5%. Naive-designated CD8 cells lacked CD45RO, were positively enriched for CCR7, and omitted terminally differentiated effector memory CD45RA+ cells. The data belong to a study of shared clonotypes between healthy human individuals. Study observations and caveats: Non-shared clonotypes displayed generation probabilities falling below those of clonotypes present in all four donors.

Germline-derived CDR1 and CDR2 are DFQATT and SNEGSKA (reference sequence). The CDR3 is 11 amino acids. Trimming shortened V by 6 bases and J by 5 bases, and 7 bases separated the two germline ends. Input material: naive CD8+ T cells from PBMCs. The chain has TRBV20-1 and TRBJ2-2; D not resolved. The TCR comes from a man between 18 and 29 years old in good health. Some clones in this sample may be carry-over from other donors' samples. The CDR3 reads CSAKGTGELFF. CDR3 DNA sequence: TGCAGTGCAAAAGGGACCGGGGAGCTGTTTTTT.